Below, 26 T cell receptor beta chains from the same sample are listed, as sequenced in a study of T cell responses to AZD1222 COVID-19 vaccine. Sequencing was performed with immunoSEQ multiplex PCR; in TCRdb, only in-frame clones are kept and a portion is missing. Of some 110,000 clones in the sample, roughly 90% are singletons; the top ten hold approximately 4.2%. The sequences come from peripheral blood, collected on day 0 of AZD1222 vaccination. The receptors shown here come from an adult in good health.

This clone was seen a single time. The chain has TRBV27 and TRBJ2-7; 15 positions agree with TRBD2. The CDR3 totals 17 residues. Germline assignment: CDR1 MNHEY and CDR2 SMNVEV (reference sequence). J lost 6 bases, V lost 6 bases, and 12 bases had no gene match. The CDR3 nucleotides read TGTGCCAGCAGACTCAAGGGACCGGGACTAGCGGGGGGCGAGCAGTACTTC. Residues: CASRLKGPGLAGGEQYF.

V usage is TRBV6-2 or TRBV6-3 and J usage is TRBJ2-1, with D uncertain. CDR1 and CDR2 (germline): MNHEY, SVGEGT. Trimming pared 6 bases from V and 4 bases from J, leaving 16 bases between. The CDR3 is 15 amino acids. As DNA, the CDR3 is TGTGCCAGCAGCACCGACTTGATCCCATACAATGAGCAGTTCTTC. It is translated as CASSTDLIPYNEQFF.

The chain combines TRBV3-1 (or the pseudogene TRBV3-2) with TRBJ1-6; 7 positions match TRBD1. The V segment lost 3 bases and the J segment 9 bases; nucleotides outside the gene matches: 8. Per the germline V gene, CDR1 is LGHDT and CDR2 is YNNKEL (reference sequence). The CDR3 sequence is 15 residues long. CDR3 amino acids: CASSQVDRVGSPLHF. The DNA of the CDR3 is TGTGCCAGCAGCCAGGTCGACAGGGTGGGTTCACCCCTCCACTTT.

This chain links TRBV19 with TRBJ2-2; TRBD2 aligns across 10 bases. The CDR3 has 19 residues. Germline CDR1 reads LNHDA; CDR2 reads SQIVND (reference sequence). The V segment lost 6 bases and the J segment 4 bases; nucleotides outside the gene matches: 17. The CDR3 coding sequence is TGTGCCAGTAGCCGGGAGAGAGAAACAGCGGGAGGGAGCACCGGGGAGCTGTTTTTT. Protein: CASSRERETAGGSTGELFF. Variable domain in full (rest from reference TRBV19 and TRBJ2-2): DGGITQSPKYLFRKEGQNVTLSCEQNLNHDAMYWYRQDPGQGLRLIYYSQIVNDFQKGDIAEGYSVSREKKESFPLTVTSAQKNPTAFYLCASSRERETAGGSTGELFFGEGSRLTVL.

CDR3 amino acids: CASSVAGTGAEKLFF. CDR3 sequence (DNA): TGTGCCAGCAGCGTAGCTGGGACAGGGGCTGAAAAACTGTTTTTT. The chain is built from TRBV9 and TRBJ1-4, with TRBD1 matching over 10 bases. The CDR3 is 15 amino acids. V shed 0 bases, J shed 7 bases, and the junction held 3 bases outside the gene matches. In germline, CDR1 is SGDLS, CDR2 YYNGEE.

The V call is TRBV3-1 (or the pseudogene TRBV3-2), the J call TRBJ1-2; D not certain. The germline CDR1 and CDR2 sequences are LGHDT and YNNKEL (reference sequence). The CDR3 consists of 14 residues. Deletions cut 0 bases from V and 6 bases from J, with 11 bases between. CDR3 loop: CASSQESRVNGYTF. Here the CDR3 DNA reads TGTGCCAGCAGCCAAGAAAGCCGGGTAAATGGCTACACCTTC.

This clone was found once. V and J are TRBV2 and TRBJ1-6; no reliable D call. Germline CDR1 SNHLY, CDR2 FYNNEI. The V end was cut by 6 bases, the J end by 7 bases, with 16 bases between. This CDR3 is built from 15 residues. In DNA, the CDR3 is TGTGCCAGCAGATCCAACTCTATTGGGAATTCACCCCTCCACTTT. Amino acid sequence: CASRSNSIGNSPLHF.

The chain links TRBV7-9 to TRBJ1-1; 7 nucleotides align to TRBD1. The junction had 3 bases not matched to a gene; V was cut back by 5 bases and J by 3 bases. CDR3 size: 13 residues. Germline CDR1 and CDR2: SEHNR and FQNEAQ (reference sequence). CDR3 bases: TGTGCCAGCAGCGATCAGGGGGACACTGAAGCTTTCTTT. Protein sequence: CASSDQGDTEAFF.

V usage is TRBV5-5 and J usage is TRBJ1-5; 9 bases agree with TRBD1. Germline values: CDR1 SGHKS, CDR2 YYEKEE (reference sequence). Trimming at V came to 1 base and at J to 4 bases, leaving 9 bases not matched to a gene. CDR3 length: 17 residues. In nucleotides, the CDR3 is TGTGCCAGCAGCTTGAGGCAGGTCGGGACAGGGAATCAGCCCCAGCATTTT. Translated, it gives CASSLRQVGTGNQPQHF.

CDR3 sequence (DNA): TGTGCCAGCAGTTGGATGGGGAGTAATCAGCCCCAGCATTTT. This encodes CASSWMGSNQPQHF. The chain has TRBV28 and TRBJ1-5; D gene uncertain. Looked up from germline, CDR1 is MDHEN and CDR2 is SYDVKM. V shed 4 bases and J shed 4 bases, with 11 bases lying between them. CDR3 length: 14 amino acids.

CDR3 in amino acids: CASSRGDEAEREAFF. For the CDR3, the DNA is TGCGCCAGCAGTCGGGGGGACGAAGCCGAGCGGGAAGCTTTCTTT. The J gene is TRBJ1-1, the V gene TRBV5-1, with D perhaps TRBD1 (5 bases). Trimming took off 5 bases at V and 8 bases at J, with 22 bases between the two ends. This CDR3 has 15 residues. Germline CDR1 SGHRS, CDR2 YFSETQ.

This clone has only one observation. At one end, the junction sequence differs from germline, possibly due to a read error. The chain is built from TRBV5-1 and TRBJ2-1; TRBD2 matches at 7 bases. CDR1 is SGHRS and CDR2 is YFSETQ in the germline V gene. There are 16 residues in the CDR3. The CDR3 DNA sequence: TGCGCCAGCAGCTTGGCCGCGGGAGCCTCCTCCAATGAGCAGTTCTTC. This translates into CASSLAAGASSNEQFF.

The chain uses TRBV6-5 and TRBJ2-3; 8 nucleotides agree with TRBD1. V trimming: 8 bases; J trimming: 3 bases; junction bases outside the gene matches: 7. The length of the CDR3 is 14 residues. Germline-derived CDR1 and CDR2 are MNHEY and SVGAGI. CDR3 bases: TGTGCCAGCGAGGACAGGGAGCGGACAGATACGCAGTATTTT. It codes for CASEDRERTDTQYF.

This clone is a singleton in its sample. The V and J genes are TRBV6-6 and TRBJ2-7; D is possibly TRBD2 (6 bases). The CDR3 totals 15 residues. Trimming stripped 6 bases from V and 6 bases from J, with 21 bases between. Germline V gene lookup returns CDR1 MNHNY and CDR2 SVGAGI (reference sequence). Written as DNA, the CDR3 is TGTGCCAGCAGCCGCGGGGTTTTCCGCTCCCCCGAGCAGTACTTC. Residues: CASSRGVFRSPEQYF.

This chain connects TRBV4-1 to TRBJ2-7, with TRBD1 matching over 7 bases. V shed 4 bases and J 5 bases; nucleotides not matched to a gene: 17. The V gene's germline CDR1 is MGHRA and CDR2 YSYEKL. The CDR3 spans 17 residues. The CDR3 nucleotides read TGCGCCAGCAGCCCGAGCCTGACACTGACAGGGTCCCACGAGCAGTACTTC. It specifies CASSPSLTLTGSHEQYF.

This clone was recorded a few times. V and J are TRBV28 and TRBJ1-3; 8 positions agree with TRBD1. J was trimmed by 4 bases and V by 8 bases; bases with no gene match: 7. The CDR3 has 14 residues. Germline values: CDR1 MDHEN, CDR2 SYDVKM. The chain's CDR3 is CASVPGGSGNTIYF. The CDR3 DNA follows: TGTGCCAGCGTCCCAGGGGGCTCGGGAAACACCATATATTTT.

V gene TRBV29-1 combines with J gene TRBJ2-5; D perhaps matches TRBD1 (5 bases). The CDR3 is made up of 12 amino acids. Germline V gene sequence: CDR1 SQVTM, CDR2 ANQGSEA. V shed 4 bases and J shed 2 bases, with 8 bases lying between them. The chain's CDR3 is CSVAQGQETQYF. The CDR3 coding sequence is TGCAGCGTTGCCCAGGGTCAAGAGACCCAGTACTTC.

This rearrangement joins TRBV5-4 to TRBJ2-5; 9 bases match TRBD2. The CDR3 has 14 residues. Germline trimming cut 4 bases from V and 5 bases from J; bases unmatched to any gene: 6. CDR1 and CDR2 (germline): SGHNT, YYREEE (reference sequence). CDR3 sequence (DNA): TGTGCCAGCAGCCCAATGACTAGCGGCGAGACCCAGTACTTC. Translating gives CASSPMTSGETQYF. The full variable domain, rest sourced from reference TRBV5-4 and TRBJ2-5, is ETGVTQSPTHLIKTRGQQVTLRCSSQSGHNTVSWYQQALGQGPQFIFQYYREEENGRGNFPPRFSGLQFPNYSSELNVNALELDDSALYLCASSPMTSGETQYFGPGTRLLVL.

The chain links TRBV19 to TRBJ1-1; 11 nucleotides agree with TRBD1. The CDR3 runs 16 residues. Germline V lookup: CDR1 LNHDA, CDR2 SQIVND (reference sequence). V lost 3 bases and J lost 3; bases outside the gene matches: 6. CDR3 sequence reads: CASSMLGQGEDTEAFF. CDR3 nucleotides: TGTGCCAGTAGTATGTTGGGACAGGGGGAGGACACTGAAGCTTTCTTT.

The chain links TRBV3-1 (or the pseudogene TRBV3-2) to TRBJ1-2, with TRBD1 matching over 8 bases. Trimming at V came to 4 bases and at J to 6 bases, leaving 16 bases not matched to a gene. The CDR3 totals 17 residues. Germline V gives CDR1 LGHDT, CDR2 YNNKEL (reference sequence). CDR3 residues: CASSPVTGVLGRDGYTF. DNA for the CDR3: TGTGCCAGCAGCCCAGTGACAGGGGTCCTTGGAAGAGATGGCTACACCTTC.

This clone was found a few times. CDR3 region: CASSLGLTGLEHEQFF. The CDR3 nucleotides are TGTGCCAGCAGCTTAGGCCTGACAGGGTTGGAGCATGAGCAGTTCTTC. V and J are TRBV7-9 and TRBJ2-1; TRBD1 aligns across 7 bases. With 1 base clipped from V and 8 bases from J, the junction kept 11 bases outside the gene matches. Germline V gene data show CDR1 as SEHNR and CDR2 as FQNEAQ (reference sequence). The CDR3 is made up of 16 amino acids.

The chain recombines TRBV4-2 with TRBJ2-7; no firm D call. The CDR3 spans 12 residues. The V end lost 0 bases, the J end lost 3 bases, and 3 bases lay between the germline ends. Looked up from germline, CDR1 is LGHNA and CDR2 is YNFKEQ. In DNA form, the CDR3 reads TGTGCCAGCAGCCAAGATCTCTACGAGCAGTACTTC. It translates to CASSQDLYEQYF.

V gene TRBV5-1 combines with J gene TRBJ2-7; D perhaps matches TRBD2 (6 bases). Germline CDR1 is SGHRS and CDR2 is YFSETQ. Trimming pared 4 bases from V and 3 bases from J, leaving 11 bases between. The CDR3 length is 13 residues. This CDR3 reads CASSKGLVYEQYF. In DNA, the CDR3 is TGCGCCAGCAGCAAGGGACTTGTCTACGAGCAGTACTTC.

This clone has a single count. The genes are TRBV6-6 and TRBJ1-5; D is undetermined. CDR1 is MNHNY and CDR2 is SVGAGI in the germline V gene (reference sequence). The ends were cut back, 7 bases at V and 7 bases at J, with 20 bases in the middle. This CDR3 comprises 15 residues. The CDR3 DNA reads TGTGCCAGCACCGAAGCGTTGGGGATGGAGCAGCCCCAGCATTTT. Encoded protein: CASTEALGMEQPQHF.

This clone occurred a few times. V usage is TRBV7-9 and J usage is TRBJ1-4, with no clear D. CDR1 is SEHNR and CDR2 is FQNEAQ in the germline V gene (reference sequence). V was shortened by 1 base and J by 2 bases, with 8 bases between the two germline ends. CDR3 length: 15 residues. This chain's CDR3 is CASSLGGGTNEKLFF. CDR3 DNA: TGTGCCAGCAGCTTAGGAGGTGGGACTAATGAAAAACTGTTTTTT.

V is TRBV6-5 and J is TRBJ1-5; unclear D gene. Germline V gene data show CDR1 as MNHEY and CDR2 as SVGAGI. The V end was cut by 6 bases, the J end by 0 bases, with 3 bases between. CDR3 size: 12 residues. The CDR3 DNA reads TGTGCCAGCAGGCATAGCAATCAGCCCCAGCATTTT. This gives the protein CASRHSNQPQHF.